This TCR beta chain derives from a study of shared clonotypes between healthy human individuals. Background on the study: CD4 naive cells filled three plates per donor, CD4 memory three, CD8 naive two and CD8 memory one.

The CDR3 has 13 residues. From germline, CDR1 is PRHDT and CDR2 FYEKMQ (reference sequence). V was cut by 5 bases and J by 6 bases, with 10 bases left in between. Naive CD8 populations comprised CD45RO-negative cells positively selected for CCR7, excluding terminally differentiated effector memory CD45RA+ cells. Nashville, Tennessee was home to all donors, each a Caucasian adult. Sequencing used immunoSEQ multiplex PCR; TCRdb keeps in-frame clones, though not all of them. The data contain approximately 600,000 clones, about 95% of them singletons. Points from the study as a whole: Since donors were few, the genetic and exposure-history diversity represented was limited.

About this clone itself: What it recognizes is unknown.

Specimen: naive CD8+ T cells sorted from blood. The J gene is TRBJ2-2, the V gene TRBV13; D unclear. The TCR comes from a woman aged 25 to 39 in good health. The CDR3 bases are TGTGCCAGCAGCCCCCTCGGACCCGGGGAGCTGTTTTTT. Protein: CASSPLGPGELFF.